Given below is one T cell receptor beta chain in context. This CDR3 is built from 15 residues. Germline V gives CDR1 LNHDA, CDR2 SQIVND (reference sequence). V was trimmed by 1 base and J by 2 bases, leaving 10 bases between them. This sample stems from a study of T cell responses to AZD1222 COVID-19 vaccine. Study-level background: Pooling was applied to second doses at about 4 or about 12 weeks.

The repertoire was sequenced with immunoSEQ multiplex PCR; TCRdb's copy has only in-frame clones and lacks some. The repertoire includes about 79,000 clones, 80% of them detected once, and under 25% sits in the top ten. The chain couples TRBV19 to TRBJ2-3; the D gene is possibly TRBD2 (5 bases). This clonotype was obtained from an adult in good health. The sample consisted of peripheral blood, taken on day 0 of AZD1222 vaccination. The CDR3 nucleotides read TGTGCCAGTAGTATAGTCGCGGGCACCACAGATACGCAGTATTTT. Translated: CASSIVAGTTDTQYF.